The rows below give T cell receptor beta chains drawn from one sample of a study of blood T cell repertoires in COVID-19. Assay: immunoSEQ multiplex PCR; the TCRdb copy retains only in-frame clones and omits some. The sample includes around 260,000 clones, nearly 90% of them seen just once. Sequencing input: peripheral blood. The receptors stem from a human donor in a cohort sampled during active COVID-19. Each CDR3 is given with its conserved first and last residue. D genes are given only for firm matches. The size entry is marked missing in some rows and otherwise reads once, few, many or a size class.

>NA|TRBD2|TRBV5-1
CASSEFSGGTSSYEQYF
>once|TRBD2|TRBV5-4
CASSLETSGSFHEQYF
>NA|NA|TRBV6-5
CASRWVGGEGNEQYF
>NA|NA|TRBV5-1
CASSLGTAQGEQYF
>once|TRBD2|TRBV18
CASSPLAGSEETQYF
>NA|NA|TRBV10-3
CAISKGTVQETQYF
>NA|NA|TRBV13
CASSLGGGRGTDTQYF
>NA|NA|TRBV11-3
CASTLGDTGELFF
>NA|TRBD1|TRBV19
CASSIVGTGYQPQHF
>once|NA|TRBV4-2
CASSQVFSNINTEAFF
>NA|TRBD1|TRBV5-1
CASRNRGYGYTF
>NA|NA|TRBV4-1
CASSPPSGETQYF
>NA|NA|TRBV6-2/TRBV6-3
CASSLNFDNQPQHF
>NA|TRBD2|TRBV2
CASRNSGTVYEQYF
>NA|TRBD1|TRBV6-1
CASSEADRAGYEQYF
>NA|TRBD2|TRBV7-2
CAIAGGPGTDTQYF
>NA|NA|TRBV19
CASSKGRGSGANVLTF
>few|TRBD2|TRBV7-9
CASSSSTREGMYEQYF
>once|TRBD2|TRBV29-1
CSVEEGGGVAGELFF
>NA|NA|TRBV6-5
CASSRQSAYEQYF
>NA|TRBD1|TRBV18
CASSPPRTGRSNQPQHF
>NA|TRBD1|TRBV15
CATSRDLDRGNQNIQYF
>once|NA|TRBV7-9
CASSLGLEVGYTF
>once|TRBD2|TRBV7-6
CASSNLAGGHNEQFF
>NA|NA|TRBV19
CASRGGQPQHF
>once|NA|TRBV27
CASSLGNRATDTQYF
>once|NA|TRBV7-3
CASSLLGGSEGEQFF
>NA|TRBD1|TRBV5-1
CASRTGGNEKLFF
>NA|TRBD1|TRBV3-1/TRBV3-2
CASSYGTGPYDSGNTIYF
>NA|NA|TRBV29-1
CSVGEVRWGPQHF
>once|NA|TRBV9
CASSTHTAGTGELFF
>few|TRBD1|TRBV3-1/TRBV3-2
CASSQEGQGISNQPQHF
>NA|NA|TRBV5-1
CASSQARYPSPLHF
>NA|NA|TRBV9
CASSPSPREYREQYF
>NA|TRBD1|TRBV13
CASSGSTGYHGNTIYF
>once|NA|TRBV30
CAWLTGSSYEQYF
>NA|TRBD1|TRBV5-4
CASSWGQTNEAFF